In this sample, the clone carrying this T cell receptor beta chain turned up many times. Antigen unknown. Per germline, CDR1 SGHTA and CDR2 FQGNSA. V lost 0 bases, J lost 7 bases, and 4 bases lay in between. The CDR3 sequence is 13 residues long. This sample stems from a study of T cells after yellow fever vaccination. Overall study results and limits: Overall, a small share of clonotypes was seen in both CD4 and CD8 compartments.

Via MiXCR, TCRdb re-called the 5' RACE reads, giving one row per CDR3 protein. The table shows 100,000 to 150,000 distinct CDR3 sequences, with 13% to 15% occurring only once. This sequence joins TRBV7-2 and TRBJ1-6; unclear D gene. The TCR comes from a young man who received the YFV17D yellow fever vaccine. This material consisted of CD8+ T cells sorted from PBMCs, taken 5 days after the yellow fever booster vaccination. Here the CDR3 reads CASSLAQNSPLHF. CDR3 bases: TGTGCCAGCAGCTTAGCGCAGAATTCACCCCTCCACTTT.